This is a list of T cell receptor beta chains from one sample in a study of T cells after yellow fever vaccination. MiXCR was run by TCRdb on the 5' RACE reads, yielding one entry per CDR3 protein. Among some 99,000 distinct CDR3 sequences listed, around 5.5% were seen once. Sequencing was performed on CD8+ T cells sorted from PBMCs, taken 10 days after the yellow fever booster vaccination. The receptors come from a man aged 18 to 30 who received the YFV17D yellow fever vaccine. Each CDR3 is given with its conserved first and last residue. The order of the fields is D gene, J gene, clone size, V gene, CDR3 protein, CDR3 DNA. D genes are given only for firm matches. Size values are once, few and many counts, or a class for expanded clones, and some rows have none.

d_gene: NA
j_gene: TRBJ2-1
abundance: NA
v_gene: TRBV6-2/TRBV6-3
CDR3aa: CASSYPRENEQFF
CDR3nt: TGTGCCAGCAGTTACCCTCGGGAGAATGAGCAGTTCTTC

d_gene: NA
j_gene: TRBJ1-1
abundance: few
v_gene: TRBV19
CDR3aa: CASTWGNMNTEAFF
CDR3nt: TGTGCCAGTACCTGGGGGAACATGAACACTGAAGCTTTCTTT

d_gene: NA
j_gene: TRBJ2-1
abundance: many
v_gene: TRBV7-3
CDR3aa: CASQLWGWNEQFF
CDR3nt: TGTGCCAGCCAACTATGGGGTTGGAATGAGCAGTTCTTC

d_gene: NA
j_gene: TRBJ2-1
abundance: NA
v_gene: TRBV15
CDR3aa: CATSRDRANEQFF
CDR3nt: TGTGCCACCAGCAGAGATCGAGCTAATGAGCAGTTCTTC

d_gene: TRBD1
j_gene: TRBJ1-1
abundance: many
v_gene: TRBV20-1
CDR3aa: CSAREQGDTEAFF
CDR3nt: TGCAGTGCTAGAGAGCAGGGGGACACTGAAGCTTTCTTT

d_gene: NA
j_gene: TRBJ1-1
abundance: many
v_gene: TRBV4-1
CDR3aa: CASSQQTLPTEAFF
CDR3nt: TGCGCCAGCAGCCAACAAACCCTCCCGACTGAAGCTTTCTTT

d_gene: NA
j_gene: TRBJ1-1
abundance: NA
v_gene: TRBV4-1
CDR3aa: CASSQADRNTEAFF
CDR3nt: TGCGCCAGCAGCCAAGCGGACAGGAACACTGAAGCTTTCTTT

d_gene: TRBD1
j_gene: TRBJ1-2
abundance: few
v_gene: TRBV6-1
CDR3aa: CASTRDRGPNYGYTF
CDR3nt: TGTGCCAGCACCCGGGACAGGGGCCCCAACTATGGCTACACCTTC

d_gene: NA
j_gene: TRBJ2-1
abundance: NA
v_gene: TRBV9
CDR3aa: CASSIPAEGGGDYNEQFF
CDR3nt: TGTGCCAGCAGCATCCCTGCAGAGGGAGGGGGCGACTACAATGAGCAGTTCTTC

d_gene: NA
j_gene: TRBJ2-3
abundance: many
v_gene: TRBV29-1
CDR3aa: CSVDAGTDTQYF
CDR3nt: TGTAGCGTTGACGCAGGGACAGATACGCAGTATTTT

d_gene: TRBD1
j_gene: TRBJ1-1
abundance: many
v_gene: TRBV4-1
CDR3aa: CASSQITGGASEAFF
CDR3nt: TGCGCCAGCAGCCAAATCACAGGGGGCGCGTCTGAAGCTTTCTTT

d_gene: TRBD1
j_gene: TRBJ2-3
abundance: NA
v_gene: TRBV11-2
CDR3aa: CASSLTGGRADTQYF
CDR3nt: TGTGCCAGCAGCTTAACAGGGGGCAGGGCAGATACGCAGTATTTT

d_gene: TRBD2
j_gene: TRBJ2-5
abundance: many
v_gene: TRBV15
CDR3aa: CATSRGTTQETQYF
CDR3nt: TGTGCCACCAGCAGGGGGACTACCCAAGAGACCCAGTACTTC

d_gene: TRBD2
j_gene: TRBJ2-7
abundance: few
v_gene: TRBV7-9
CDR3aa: CASSWGGGYEQYF
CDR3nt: TGTGCCAGCAGCTGGGGCGGGGGCTACGAGCAGTACTTC

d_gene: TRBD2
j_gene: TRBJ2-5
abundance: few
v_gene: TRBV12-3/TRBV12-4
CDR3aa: CASTGAGGVRETQYF
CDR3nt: TGTGCCAGCACCGGAGCGGGGGGGGTCCGAGAGACCCAGTACTTC

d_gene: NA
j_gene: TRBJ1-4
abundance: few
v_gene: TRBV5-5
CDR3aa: CASSLRPTTNEKLFF
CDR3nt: TGTGCCAGCAGCTTACGCCCCACAACTAATGAAAAACTGTTTTTT

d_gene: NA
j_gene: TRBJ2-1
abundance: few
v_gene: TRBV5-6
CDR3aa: CASSLSSEQFF
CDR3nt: TGTGCCAGCAGCTTGTCTAGTGAGCAGTTCTTC

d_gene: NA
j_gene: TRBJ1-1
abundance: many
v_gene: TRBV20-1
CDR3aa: CSASRVLKLSNTEAFF
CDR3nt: TGCAGTGCTAGCAGGGTACTAAAATTATCGAACACTGAAGCTTTCTTT

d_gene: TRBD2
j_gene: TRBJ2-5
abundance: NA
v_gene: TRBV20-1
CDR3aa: CSARGLAGQETQYF
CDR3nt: TGCAGTGCTAGAGGTCTAGCGGGGCAAGAGACCCAGTACTTC

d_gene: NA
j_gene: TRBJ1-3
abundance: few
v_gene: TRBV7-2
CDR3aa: CASSLAPDPGNTIYF
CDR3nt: TGTGCCAGCAGCTTAGCCCCGGACCCTGGAAACACCATATATTTT

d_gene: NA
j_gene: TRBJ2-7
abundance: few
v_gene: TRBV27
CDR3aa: CASSWGRNYEQYF
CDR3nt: TGTGCCAGCAGTTGGGGACGTAACTACGAGCAGTACTTC

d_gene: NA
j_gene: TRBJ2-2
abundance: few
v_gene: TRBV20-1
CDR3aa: CSAIRVSNTGELFF
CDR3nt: TGCAGTGCTATCCGAGTATCGAACACCGGGGAGCTGTTTTTT

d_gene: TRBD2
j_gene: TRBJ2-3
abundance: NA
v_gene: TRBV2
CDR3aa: CASSERTSGGRADTQYF
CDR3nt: TGTGCCAGCAGTGAAAGGACTAGCGGGGGACGGGCAGATACGCAGTATTTT

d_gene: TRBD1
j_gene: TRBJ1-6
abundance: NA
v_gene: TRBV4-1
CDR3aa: CASSQRGQGANNSPLHF
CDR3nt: TGCGCCAGCAGCCAACGGGGACAGGGGGCAAATAATTCACCCCTCCACTTT

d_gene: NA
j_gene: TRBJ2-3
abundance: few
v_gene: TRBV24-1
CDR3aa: CATSDSTPTAWNTDTQYF
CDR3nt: TGTGCCACCAGTGATTCAACTCCGACAGCCTGGAATACAGATACGCAGTATTTT

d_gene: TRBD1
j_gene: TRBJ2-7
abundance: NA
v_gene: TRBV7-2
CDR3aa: CASSARDRSYEQYF
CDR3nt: TGTGCCAGCAGCGCTAGGGACAGATCCTACGAGCAGTACTTC

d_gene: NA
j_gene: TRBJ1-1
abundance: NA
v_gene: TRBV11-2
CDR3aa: CASSTFPEGTEAFF
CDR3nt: TGTGCCAGCAGCACTTTTCCAGAAGGGACTGAAGCTTTCTTT

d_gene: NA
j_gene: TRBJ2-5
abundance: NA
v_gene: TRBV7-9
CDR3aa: CATQDFGGNQETQYF
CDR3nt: TGTGCCACCCAGGACTTCGGGGGTAACCAAGAGACCCAGTACTTC

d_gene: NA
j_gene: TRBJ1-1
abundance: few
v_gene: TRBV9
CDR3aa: CASSVGNRDTEAFF
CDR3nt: TGTGCCAGCAGCGTAGGGAACAGGGACACTGAAGCTTTCTTT

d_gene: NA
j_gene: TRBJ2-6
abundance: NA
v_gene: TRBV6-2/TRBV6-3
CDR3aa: CASGYAISGANVLTF
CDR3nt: TGTGCCAGCGGGTATGCGATCTCTGGGGCCAACGTCCTGACTTTC

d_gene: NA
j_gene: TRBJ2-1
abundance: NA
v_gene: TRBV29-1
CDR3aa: CSVDGESPREQFF
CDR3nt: TGCAGCGTTGACGGGGAAAGTCCTCGGGAGCAGTTCTTC

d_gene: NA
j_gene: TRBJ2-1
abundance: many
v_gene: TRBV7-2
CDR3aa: CASSPVHGGAGQFF
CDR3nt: TGTGCCAGCAGCCCTGTACATGGCGGGGCTGGGCAGTTCTTC

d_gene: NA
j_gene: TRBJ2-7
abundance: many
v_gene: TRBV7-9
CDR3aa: CASGNPLVAPRQYF
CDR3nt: TGTGCCAGCGGCAACCCCCTAGTGGCCCCGAGGCAGTACTTC

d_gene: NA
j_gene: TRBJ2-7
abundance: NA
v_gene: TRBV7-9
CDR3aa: CASLGRDREQYF
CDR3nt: TGTGCCAGCTTGGGACGCGATCGCGAGCAGTACTTC

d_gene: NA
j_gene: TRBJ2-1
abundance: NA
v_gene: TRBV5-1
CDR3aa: CASSVGGVGSLDEQFF
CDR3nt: TGCGCCAGCAGCGTCGGTGGGGTTGGGTCTCTCGATGAGCAGTTCTTC

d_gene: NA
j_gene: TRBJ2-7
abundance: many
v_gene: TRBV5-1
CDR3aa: CASSPWGLEQYF
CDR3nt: TGCGCCAGCAGCCCGTGGGGGCTCGAGCAGTACTTC

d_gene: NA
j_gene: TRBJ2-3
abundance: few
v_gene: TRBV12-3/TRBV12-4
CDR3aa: CASTPGWGAPDTQYF
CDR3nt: TGTGCCAGCACCCCCGGGTGGGGGGCCCCAGATACGCAGTATTTT

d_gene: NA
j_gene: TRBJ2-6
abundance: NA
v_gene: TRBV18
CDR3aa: CASSPPGAGANVLTF
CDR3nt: TGTGCCAGCTCACCGCCCGGCGCTGGGGCCAACGTCCTGACTTTC

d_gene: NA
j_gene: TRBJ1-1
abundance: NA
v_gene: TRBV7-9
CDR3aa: CASSNSDTEAFF
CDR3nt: TGTGCCAGCAGCAACTCGGACACTGAAGCTTTCTTT

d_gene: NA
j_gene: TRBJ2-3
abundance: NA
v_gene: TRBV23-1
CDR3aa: CASSQSPYTQYF
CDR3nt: TGCGCCAGCAGTCAATCGCCCTATACGCAGTATTTT

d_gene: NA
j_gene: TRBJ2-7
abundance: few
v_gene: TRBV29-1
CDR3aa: CSVATSLQYF
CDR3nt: TGCAGCGTTGCGACAAGCCTGCAGTACTTC